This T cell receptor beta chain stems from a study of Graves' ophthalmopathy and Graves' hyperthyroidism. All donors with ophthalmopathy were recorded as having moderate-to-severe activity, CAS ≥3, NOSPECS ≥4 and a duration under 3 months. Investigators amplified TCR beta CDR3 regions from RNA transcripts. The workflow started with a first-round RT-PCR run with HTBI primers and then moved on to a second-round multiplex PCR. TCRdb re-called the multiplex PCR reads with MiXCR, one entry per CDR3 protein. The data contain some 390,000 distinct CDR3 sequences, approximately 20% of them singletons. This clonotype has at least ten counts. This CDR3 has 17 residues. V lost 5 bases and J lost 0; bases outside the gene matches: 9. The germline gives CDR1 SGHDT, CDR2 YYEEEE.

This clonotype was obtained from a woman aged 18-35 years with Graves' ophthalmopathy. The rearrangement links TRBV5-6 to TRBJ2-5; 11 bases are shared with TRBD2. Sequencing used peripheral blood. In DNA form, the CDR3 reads TGTGCCAGCAGGATATCGGGACTAGCGGCGTACCAAGAGACCCAGTACTTC. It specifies CASRISGLAAYQETQYF.